The entry below describes one T cell receptor (beta chain). Its specificity is unknown. V shed 2 bases and J 7 bases; nucleotides not matched to a gene: 5. From germline, CDR1 is LGHNA and CDR2 YNFKEQ. CDR3 length: 15 amino acids. These data are taken from a study of Tregs in tolerant kidney transplant recipients. Unstimulated Tregs (CD4+CD25+CD127-) and CD4+CD25- non-Tregs were sorted from PBMCs. Before regulatory T cell sorting, thawed PBMCs rested overnight at 37°C in about 210 IU/ml IL-2. Study conclusions and caveats: Nucleotide sequences could not be compared across some patients' samples due to primer changes.

This table comes from immunoSEQ multiplex PCR, and its TCRdb copy is limited to in-frame clones, with some not included. Of tens of thousands of clones detected, approximately 90% appear once; the ten largest clones hold 0.34%. The V call is TRBV4-2, the J call TRBJ2-3; 11 positions match TRBD2. The material was Tregs from blood, obtained before the transplant. The receptor comes from a human donor who received a combined kidney and bone marrow transplant. Here the CDR3 reads CASSQPLAGAYTQYF. The CDR3 coding sequence is TGTGCCAGCAGCCAACCACTAGCGGGAGCATATACGCAGTATTTT.